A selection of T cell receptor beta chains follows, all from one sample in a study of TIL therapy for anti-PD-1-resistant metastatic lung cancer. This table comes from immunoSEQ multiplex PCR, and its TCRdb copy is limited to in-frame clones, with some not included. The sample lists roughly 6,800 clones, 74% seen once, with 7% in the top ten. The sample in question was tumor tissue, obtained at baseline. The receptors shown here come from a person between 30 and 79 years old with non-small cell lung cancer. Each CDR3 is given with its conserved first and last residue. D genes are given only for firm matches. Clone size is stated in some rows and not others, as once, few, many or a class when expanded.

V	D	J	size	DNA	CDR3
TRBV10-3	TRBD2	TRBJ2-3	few	TGTGCCGCGACCCGGGGGGGGGCCACAGATACGCAGTATTTT	CAATRGGATDTQYF
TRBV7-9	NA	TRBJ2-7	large	TGTGCCGGGGCCTCCGGGGGTTCCCCCTACGAGCAGTACTTC	CAGASGGSPYEQYF
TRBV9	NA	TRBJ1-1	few	TGTGCCAGCAGCGCGGGGGTCAGCACTGAAGCTTTCTTT	CASSAGVSTEAFF
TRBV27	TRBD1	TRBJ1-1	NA	TGTGCCAGCAGTCTAGCAGGACAGGGCGGCACTGAAGCTTTCTTT	CASSLAGQGGTEAFF
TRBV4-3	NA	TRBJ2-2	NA	TGCGCCAGCAGCCAAGCTGGACGTTCCGGGGAGCTGTTTTTT	CASSQAGRSGELFF
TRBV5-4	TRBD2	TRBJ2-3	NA	TGTGCCAGCAGCTTCCGGACTAGATGGCACACAGATACGCAGTATTTT	CASSFRTRWHTDTQYF
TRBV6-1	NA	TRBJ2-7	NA	TGTGCCAGCAGTCATACCAGCTACGAGCAGTACTTC	CASSHTSYEQYF
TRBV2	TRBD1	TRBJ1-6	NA	TGTGCCAGCAGTGTCCAGGGGGACAGGGGGGGCTCACCCCTCCACTTT	CASSVQGDRGGSPLHF
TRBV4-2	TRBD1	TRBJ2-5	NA	TGTGCCAGCAGCCCCCTTGGGCAGGGACAGGGAATAGAGACCCAGTACTTC	CASSPLGQGQGIETQYF
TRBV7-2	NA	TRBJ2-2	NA	TGTGCCAGCAGCTCCTCAGGGTTTGCGAACACCGGGGAGCTGTTTTTT	CASSSSGFANTGELFF
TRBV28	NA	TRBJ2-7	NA	TGTGCCAGCAGCCGAGCCGGAGGGAGTAACTACGAGCAGTACTTC	CASSRAGGSNYEQYF
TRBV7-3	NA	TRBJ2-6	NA	TGTGCCAGCAGCTTAGGGACACACTCTGGGGCCAACGTCCTGACTTTC	CASSLGTHSGANVLTF
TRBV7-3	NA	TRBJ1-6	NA	TGTGCCAGCAGCTTATTAGGGGCGAAGAGGTCACCCCTCCACTTT	CASSLLGAKRSPLHF
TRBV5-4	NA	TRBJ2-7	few	TGTGCCAGCAGCGCCGCCGGGACTCCCGACTACGAGCAGTACTTC	CASSAAGTPDYEQYF
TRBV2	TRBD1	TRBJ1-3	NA	TGTGCCAGCACAAAGGACAGGGGGCTTTCGGGAAACACCATATATTTT	CASTKDRGLSGNTIYF
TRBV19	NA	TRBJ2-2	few	TGTGCCAGTACCGACAGGCCAGTAAACACCGGGGAGCTGTTTTTT	CASTDRPVNTGELFF
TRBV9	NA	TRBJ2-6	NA	TGTGCCAGCAGCGCCTTCGGGCAAGCCGGGGCCAACGTCCTGACTTTC	CASSAFGQAGANVLTF
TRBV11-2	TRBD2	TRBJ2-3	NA	TGTGCCAGCAGCCAACCTAGCGGGAAGAGCACAGATACGCAGTATTTT	CASSQPSGKSTDTQYF
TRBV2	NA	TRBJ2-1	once	TGTGCCAGCAGTCGGTCCCAGGGGAGGAATGAGCAGTTCTTC	CASSRSQGRNEQFF
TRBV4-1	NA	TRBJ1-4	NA	TGCGCCAGCAGCCAAGCTCATAACAGAAATAATGAAAAACTGTTTTTT	CASSQAHNRNNEKLFF
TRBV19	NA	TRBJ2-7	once	TGTGCCAGTAGTATCGGTGGGGGGATACACGAGCAGTACTTC	CASSIGGGIHEQYF
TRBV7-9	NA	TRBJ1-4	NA	TGTGCCAGCAGCCCAACCGATTCGGACGTTCCCGAAAAACTGTTTTTT	CASSPTDSDVPEKLFF
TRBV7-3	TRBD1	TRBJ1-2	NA	TGTGCCAGCAGCTCGCGGACAGGGTATGGCTACACCTTC	CASSSRTGYGYTF
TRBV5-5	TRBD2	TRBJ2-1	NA	TGTGCCAGCAGTCTTGATGGACTAGCGGGGATCAATGAGCAGTTCTTC	CASSLDGLAGINEQFF
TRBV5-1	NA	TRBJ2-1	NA	TGCGCCAGCAGCTTGGATGGGGGCGAGCAGTTCTTC	CASSLDGGEQFF
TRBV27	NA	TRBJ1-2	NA	TGTGCCAGCGCCCCAGTGGGGGGTAACTATGGCTACACCTTC	CASAPVGGNYGYTF
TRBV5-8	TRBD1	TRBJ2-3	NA	TGTGCCAGCAGCCCCCAAGGACAGGGTAGAACAGATACGCAGTATTTT	CASSPQGQGRTDTQYF
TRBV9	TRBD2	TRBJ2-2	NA	TGTGCCAGCAGCGAACCGAGGGGACTACGTCTCAACACCGGGGAGCTGTTTTTT	CASSEPRGLRLNTGELFF
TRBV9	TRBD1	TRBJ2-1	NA	TGTGCCAGCAGCGACTTTCGGACAGGGGATGTCAATGAGCAGTTCTTC	CASSDFRTGDVNEQFF
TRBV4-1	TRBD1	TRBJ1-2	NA	TGCGCCAGCAGCCCCCCCGGGACAGCTAACTATGGCTACACCTTC	CASSPPGTANYGYTF
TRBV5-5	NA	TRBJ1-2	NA	TGTGCCAGCAGCTTGGAATGGGGGGCTGATGGCTACACCTTC	CASSLEWGADGYTF
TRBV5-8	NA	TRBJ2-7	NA	TGTGCCAGCACCCTTGGGGACCCCTACGAGCAGTACTTC	CASTLGDPYEQYF
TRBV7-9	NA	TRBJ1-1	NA	TGTGCCAGCAGCTTAGAGGCGGGATGGACTGAAGCTTTCTTT	CASSLEAGWTEAFF
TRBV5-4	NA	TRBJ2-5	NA	TGTGCCAGCAGCTACTCTACTACTTTGGAGACCCAGTACTTC	CASSYSTTLETQYF
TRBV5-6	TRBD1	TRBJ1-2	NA	TGTGCCAGCAGCTCAGGGGACAGGAGAGGGCATGGCTACACCTTC	CASSSGDRRGHGYTF
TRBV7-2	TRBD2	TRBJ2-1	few	TGTGCCAGCAGCTCTAGAACTAGCGCCGTCCACAATGAGCAGTTCTTC	CASSSRTSAVHNEQFF
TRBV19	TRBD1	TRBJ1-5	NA	TGTGCCAGTAGTATCAACCAGGACAGGATCTGGCATCAGCCCCAGCATTTT	CASSINQDRIWHQPQHF
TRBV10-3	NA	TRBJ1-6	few	TGTGCCATCAGACACGGGACGGTGAATTCACCCCTCCACTTT	CAIRHGTVNSPLHF
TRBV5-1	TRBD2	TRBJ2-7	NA	TGCGCCAGCAGCCCGTCGGCGGGGGGGCCCGTCGAGCAGTACTTC	CASSPSAGGPVEQYF
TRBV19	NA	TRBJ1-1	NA	TGTGCCAGTAGTATCCAATCTGAAGCTTTCTTT	CASSIQSEAFF
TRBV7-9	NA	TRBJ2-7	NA	TGTGCCAGCAGCTTAATACAGACCTACGAGCAGTACTTC	CASSLIQTYEQYF
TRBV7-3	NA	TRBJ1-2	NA	TGTGCCAGCAGCGCAAGGGGGAACGACTATGGCTACACCTTC	CASSARGNDYGYTF
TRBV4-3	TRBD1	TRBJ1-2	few	TGCGCCAGCAGCCAATCGAGGACAGGGGGCGATGGCTACACCTTC	CASSQSRTGGDGYTF
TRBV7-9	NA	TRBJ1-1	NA	TGTGCCAGCAGCCCCGGCGGGGGCAGCACTGAAGCTTTCTTT	CASSPGGGSTEAFF
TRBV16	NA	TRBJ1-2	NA	TGTGCCAGCAGCCCGACGGCCACTAACTATGGCTACACCTTC	CASSPTATNYGYTF
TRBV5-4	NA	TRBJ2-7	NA	TGTGCCAGCAGCTTGGCGGGCAGGGACGAGCAGTACTTC	CASSLAGRDEQYF
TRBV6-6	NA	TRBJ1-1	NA	TGTGCCAGCAGTTACGATAAGGGTTCTGAAGCTTTCTTT	CASSYDKGSEAFF
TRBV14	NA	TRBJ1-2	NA	TGTGCCAGCAGCCAAGACCGGAACTATGGCTACACCTTC	CASSQDRNYGYTF
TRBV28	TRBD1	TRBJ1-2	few	TGTGCCAGCAGGAGCAGGGGGCGAGGATATGGCTACACCTTC	CASRSRGRGYGYTF
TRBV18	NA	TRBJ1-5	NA	TGTGCCAGCTCCCCAACGTTGGGCAACCCGGCGTCCCAGCATTTT	CASSPTLGNPASQHF
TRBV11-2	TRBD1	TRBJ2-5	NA	TGTGCCAGCAGCTCCTTCCCACAGGGGGGTATTAAAGAGACCCAGTACTTC	CASSSFPQGGIKETQYF
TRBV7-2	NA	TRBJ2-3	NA	TGTGCCAGCAGTCTCGGCCGGGGAGCAGATACGCAGTATTTT	CASSLGRGADTQYF
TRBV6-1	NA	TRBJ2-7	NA	TGTGCCAGCACTATAACATGGGATTCCTACGAGCAGTACTTC	CASTITWDSYEQYF
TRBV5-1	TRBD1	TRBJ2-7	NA	TGCGCCAGCAGCCGGGACAGGTCTTCTTCCTACGAGCAGTACTTC	CASSRDRSSSYEQYF
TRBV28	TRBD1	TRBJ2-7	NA	TGTGCCAGCAGTTACTTGGACAGGCCCGAGCAGTACTTC	CASSYLDRPEQYF
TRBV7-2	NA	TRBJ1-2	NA	TGTGCCAGCAGCTTAGTGGTACCGGGCCTAGGGCTTGGCGGCTACACCTTC	CASSLVVPGLGLGGYTF
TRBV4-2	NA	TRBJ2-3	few	TGTGCCAGCAGCCAAGTGATAGGGGTGGCAGATACGCAGTATTTT	CASSQVIGVADTQYF
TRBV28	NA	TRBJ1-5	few	TGTGCCAGCAGTTTGCACAGAGGATTACATAGCAATCAGCCCCAGCATTTT	CASSLHRGLHSNQPQHF
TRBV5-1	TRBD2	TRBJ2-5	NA	TGCGCCAGCAGCATCTGGGGGGGAGAGACCCAGTACTTC	CASSIWGGETQYF